The 9 T cell receptor beta chains below come from one sample, sequenced in a study of breast tumors, draining lymph nodes, adjacent tissues. TCRdb reanalysed the multiplex PCR reads using MiXCR and keeps one entry per CDR3 protein. The table shows approximately 190,000 distinct CDR3 sequences, with over 25% occurring only once. Axillary draining lymph nodes of breast cancer patients supplied the node samples. The sequencing sample was made of axillary lymph node tissue. These receptors all stem from a female donor with breast cancer. Some clones in this sample may be carry-over from other donors' samples.

This clonotype has more than one count but fewer than ten. The J gene is TRBJ1-1, the V gene TRBV19, with D possibly TRBD1 on 6 matching bases. Trimming pared 1 base from V and 3 bases from J, leaving 12 bases between. Germline-derived CDR1 and CDR2 are LNHDA and SQIVND (reference sequence). The CDR3 is 15 residues long. The CDR3 nucleotides are TGTGCCAGTAGTATAGGAGACAGGCGGTACACTGAAGCTTTCTTT. The encoded protein is CASSIGDRRYTEAFF.

This clonotype showed up many times. The J gene is TRBJ2-3, the V gene TRBV6-4, with 8 bases matching TRBD1. V dropped 8 bases and J dropped 7; count of bases not matched to a gene: 8. The CDR3 is 13 residues long. Germline CDR1 and CDR2: MRHNA and SNTAGT. CDR3 DNA: TGTGCCAGCGAGGCAGGGGGCCGCTATACGCAGTATTTT. Its translation is CASEAGGRYTQYF.

This clonotype was recorded many times. This rearrangement joins TRBV20-1 to TRBJ2-1; D call uncertain. The CDR3 is made up of 12 amino acids. V gave up 3 bases and J gave up 4 bases, with 7 bases separating them. Per germline, CDR1 DFQATT and CDR2 SNEGSKA (reference sequence). CDR3 bases: TGCAGTGCTAGTAACCAGTACAATGAGCAGTTCTTC. Amino acids: CSASNQYNEQFF.

The rearrangement joins TRBV24-1 to TRBJ2-2; D is ambiguous. Deletions cut 4 bases from V and 9 bases from J, with 5 bases between. Germline V gene sequence: CDR1 KGHDR, CDR2 SFDVKD. CDR3 length: 11 amino acids. In nucleotides, the CDR3 is TGTGCCACCAGTGAACCGCGGGAGCTGTTTTTT. As protein: CATSEPRELFF.

This clonotype was seen repeatedly, ten times or more. This rearrangement joins TRBV9 to TRBJ2-2, with 8 bases that match TRBD2. Germline CDR1 is SGDLS and CDR2 is YYNGEE. The CDR3 totals 19 residues. Trimming removed 6 bases from V and 2 bases from J; junction bases left unmatched: 18. CDR3: CASTREAGGVGLNTGELFF. The CDR3 bases are TGTGCCAGCACCAGAGAGGCGGGAGGCGTTGGCCTTAACACCGGGGAGCTGTTTTTT.

The rearrangement links TRBV6-5 to TRBJ1-1; 9 bases are shared with TRBD1. The CDR3 runs to 17 residues. V dropped 5 bases and J dropped 5; count of bases not matched to a gene: 15. The germline gives CDR1 MNHEY, CDR2 SVGAGI. CDR3 nucleotides: TGTGCCAGCAGTGCCATCACAGGGGGCAAAGGAGGAACTGAAGCTTTCTTT. It translates to CASSAITGGKGGTEAFF.

Concerning this clonotype: This may arise from a read error, as a much more abundant clone is one base away. The chain is built from TRBV11-2 and TRBJ2-7, with D unresolved. Looked up from germline, CDR1 is SGHAT and CDR2 is FQNNGV. This CDR3 has 13 amino acids. Trimming took off 4 bases at V and 6 bases at J, with 13 bases between the two ends. The CDR3 loop reads CASSYNGLAEQYF. In nucleotides, the CDR3 is TGTGCCAGCAGCTATAACGGGCTTGCCGAGCAGTACTTC.

There are many counts of this clonotype. This rearrangement joins TRBV19 to TRBJ1-6, with D maybe TRBD1 (5 bases). This CDR3 is built from 18 residues. Germline V CDR1 and CDR2: LNHDA, SQIVND (reference sequence). V was clipped by 0 bases and J by 5 bases, with 17 bases between them. The CDR3 spells CASSIDRGKGIHNSPLHF. The CDR3 DNA is TGTGCCAGTAGTATAGATCGGGGGAAGGGTATTCATAATTCACCCCTCCACTTT.

This clonotype was recorded at least ten times. The chain combines TRBV7-9 with TRBJ2-7, with a tentative D call TRBD1 (6 bases). CDR1 and CDR2 from the germline V gene are SEHNR and FQNEAQ (reference sequence). V lost 4 bases, J lost 4 bases, and 14 bases lay in between. This CDR3 comprises 14 residues. CDR3 in amino acids: CASSSRDNPYEQYF. CDR3 coding DNA: TGTGCCAGCAGCTCCAGGGACAACCCGTACGAGCAGTACTTC. The full variable domain, completed using reference TRBV7-9 and TRBJ2-7, is DTGVSQNPRHKITKRGQNVTFRCDPISEHNRLYWYRQTLGQGPEFLTYFQNEAQLEKSRLLSDRFSAERPKGSFSTLEIQRTEQGDSAMYLCASSSRDNPYEQYFGPGTRLTVT.